Sequencing of this T cell receptor (beta chain) was carried out in a study of shared clonotypes between healthy human individuals. Deep level was the assay's run setting. Assay used: immunoSEQ multiplex PCR; TCRdb lists only in-frame clones, some missing. The sample contains about 610,000 clones, 97% of which appear only once. The source material was naive CD4+ T cells sorted from blood. Subset reported: CD45RA+ positively selected. This receptor was taken from a woman aged 25 to 39 in good health.

This chain's CDR3 is CASSLDRPSTDTQYF. For the CDR3, the DNA is TGCGCCAGCAGCTTGGACAGGCCAAGCACAGATACGCAGTATTTT. V is TRBV5-1 and J is TRBJ2-3, with a possible D match to TRBD1 (5 bases). Germline V gives CDR1 SGHRS, CDR2 YFSETQ. CDR3 size: 15 residues. The V gene lost 0 bases and the J gene lost 0 bases, with 8 bases spanning the gap.